Below are 29 T cell receptor beta chains sequenced from a single sample in a study of T cell repertoires in cytomegalovirus infection. Each CDR3 protein is one row after TCRdb ran MiXCR on the reads. This repertoire shows a few hundred thousand distinct CDR3 sequences, approximately 13% found once; its top ten account for around 8.1%. The sample consisted of PBMCs. The receptors were gathered from a human donor in good health (CMV status not recorded). Some clones in this sample may be carry-over from other donors' samples.

The chain combines TRBV15 with TRBJ2-7, with D maybe TRBD2 (5 bases). This CDR3 is 14 amino acids long. V was shortened by 5 bases and J by 3 bases, with 14 bases between the two germline ends. Germline CDR1 reads LNHNV; CDR2 reads YYDKDF (reference sequence). This chain's CDR3 is CATSAGLGDYEQYF. CDR3 sequence (DNA): TGTGCCACCAGCGCGGGTCTTGGGGACTACGAGCAGTACTTC.

This clonotype was counted only a few times. The chain has TRBV7-6 and TRBJ2-3, with 8 positions matching TRBD2. Per germline, CDR1 SGHVS and CDR2 FNYEAQ. Losses at the gene ends were 1 base for V and 1 base for J; bases not matched to a gene: 7. This CDR3 is built from 17 residues. CDR3 sequence: CASSLGASGSRTDTQYF. The CDR3 region has the DNA TGTGCCAGCAGCTTAGGAGCCAGCGGGAGCCGCACAGATACGCAGTATTTT.

This rearrangement joins TRBV6-4 to TRBJ2-3; TRBD2 is a possible D gene (5 bases). Germline values: CDR1 MRHNA, CDR2 SNTAGT. This CDR3 contains 13 residues. V dropped 4 bases and J dropped 2 bases, with 7 bases sitting between them. CDR3 residues: CASSAGDTDTQYF. CDR3 sequence (DNA): TGTGCCAGCAGTGCCGGGGACACAGATACGCAGTATTTT.

This clonotype has at least ten counts. The chain uses TRBV28 and TRBJ2-7, with D uncertain. This CDR3 is 14 amino acids long. With 2 bases removed from V and 2 bases from J, the gap between germline ends came to 10 bases. Germline values: CDR1 MDHEN, CDR2 SYDVKM. CDR3 loop: CASSLRQPPYEQYF. The CDR3 DNA follows: TGTGCCAGCAGTTTAAGGCAGCCCCCCTACGAGCAGTACTTC.

The chain carries TRBV29-1 and TRBJ1-4, with D uncertain. CDR3 length: 13 amino acids. Trimming pared 6 bases from V and 4 bases from J, leaving 12 bases between. Per germline, CDR1 SQVTM and CDR2 ANQGSEA. The CDR3 DNA is TGCAGCGTCCGATTACTAAGTAATGAAAAACTGTTTTTT. Residues: CSVRLLSNEKLFF. The full variable domain, its missing parts supplied by reference TRBV29-1 and TRBJ1-4, is SAVISQKPSRDICQRGTSLTIQCQVDSQVTMMFWYRQQPGQSLTLIATANQGSEATYESGFVIDKFPISRPNLTFSTLTVSNMSPEDSSIYLCSVRLLSNEKLFFGSGTQLSVL.

The rearrangement uses TRBV12-3 or TRBV12-4 and TRBJ1-1; maybe TRBD1 (6 bases). With 3 bases removed from V and 5 bases from J, the gap between germline ends came to 13 bases. This CDR3 region has 14 residues. The CDR3 DNA reads TGTGCCAGCAGTTTTGAGGGCAGGGGAACTGAAGCTTTCTTT. As protein: CASSFEGRGTEAFF.

This clonotype was counted between two and nine times. The chain links TRBV19 to TRBJ2-2; D tentatively reads TRBD1 or TRBD2 (5 bases each). V shed 5 bases and J shed 6 bases, with 13 bases lying between them. The CDR3 consists of 14 residues. The V gene's germline CDR1 is LNHDA and CDR2 SQIVND (reference sequence). The CDR3 DNA reads TGTGCCAGTAGTGGCCGGGACCCCGCCGGGGAGCTGTTTTTT. Amino acid sequence: CASSGRDPAGELFF.

This clonotype was picked up many times. The chain is built from TRBV7-2 and TRBJ1-6; no clear D. The CDR3 has 16 residues. The germline V gene encodes CDR1 SGHTA and CDR2 FQGNSA. The V and J ends lost 2 bases and 8 bases respectively, with 16 bases between them. CDR3 DNA: TGTGCCAGCAGCTTAACCCCGGCCCGGTGGGATTCACCCCTCCACTTT. Translation gives CASSLTPARWDSPLHF.

V gene TRBV29-1 combines with J gene TRBJ2-5; no definite D call. In germline, CDR1 is SQVTM, CDR2 ANQGSEA. V lost 5 bases, J lost 6 bases, and 7 bases lay in between. The CDR3 is made up of 10 amino acids. The CDR3 sequence is CSVIGKTQYF. In nucleotides, the CDR3 is TGCAGCGTTATTGGAAAGACCCAGTACTTC.

In this sample, this clonotype turned up a few times. CDR3 sequence (DNA): TGTGCCAGTAGTACCAGGGTTAATCAGCCCCAGCATTTT. It translates to CASSTRVNQPQHF. The gene calls are TRBV19 and TRBJ1-5, with a possible D match to TRBD1 (5 bases). This CDR3 region has 13 residues. V was shortened by 4 bases and J by 4 bases, with 8 bases between the two germline ends. Germline values: CDR1 LNHDA, CDR2 SQIVND (reference sequence). The full variable domain, rest sourced from reference TRBV19 and TRBJ1-5, is DGGITQSPKYLFRKEGQNVTLSCEQNLNHDAMYWYRQDPGQGLRLIYYSQIVNDFQKGDIAEGYSVSREKKESFPLTVTSAQKNPTAFYLCASSTRVNQPQHFGDGTRLSIL.

This clonotype has only a few counts. V gene TRBV10-3 combines with J gene TRBJ2-1; possibly TRBD1 for D (6 bases). Germline CDR1 is ENHRY and CDR2 is SYGVKD. The CDR3 contains 15 residues. Trimming took 6 bases from V and 1 from J, leaving 13 bases between them. The CDR3 DNA is TGTGCCATCAGCCCTCAGGGGCAGTCCTACAATGAGCAGTTCTTC. Its translation: CAISPQGQSYNEQFF.

Only a few counts were recorded for this clonotype. The V and J genes are TRBV11-3 and TRBJ2-5; 10 bases line up with TRBD1. The junction had 5 bases not matched to a gene; V was cut back by 5 bases and J by 2 bases. Germline V lookup: CDR1 SGHNT, CDR2 YENEEA. The CDR3 spans 15 residues. The chain's CDR3 is CASSPGQGEQETQYF. As DNA, the CDR3 is TGTGCCAGCAGCCCAGGACAGGGGGAACAAGAGACCCAGTACTTC. Filled out from reference TRBV11-3 and TRBJ2-5, the complete variable domain reads EAGVVQSPRYKIIEKKQPVAFWCNPISGHNTLYWYLQNLGQGPELLIRYENEEAVDDSQLPKDRFSAERLKGVDSTLKIQPAELGDSAVYLCASSPGQGEQETQYFGPGTRLLVL.

The chain uses TRBV27 and TRBJ2-7, with D maybe TRBD1 (6 bases). CDR1 is MNHEY and CDR2 is SMNVEV in the germline V gene (reference sequence). The CDR3 covers 15 residues. Trimming pared 7 bases from V and 6 bases from J, leaving 22 bases between. The CDR3 sequence is CASNPLAGVGLEQYF. CDR3 DNA sequence: TGTGCCAGCAACCCCCTCGCAGGGGTAGGACTCGAGCAGTACTTC.

The chain joins TRBV28 to TRBJ1-2; D is ambiguous. The germline V gene encodes CDR1 MDHEN and CDR2 SYDVKM. The CDR3 has 12 residues. V lost 7 bases to trimming and J lost 8 bases, with 14 bases between them. CDR3 DNA sequence: TGTGCCAGCATGGAGACCATCAGAGGCTACACCTTC. The encoded protein is CASMETIRGYTF.

Many counts were recorded for this clonotype. The chain joins TRBV11-2 to TRBJ1-5; D unresolved. This CDR3 is built from 15 residues. Germline-derived CDR1 and CDR2 are SGHAT and FQNNGV. Trimming pared 0 bases from V and 0 bases from J, leaving 6 bases between. CDR3 nucleotides: TGTGCCAGCAGCTTAGAGGCAGCTAGCAATCAGCCCCAGCATTTT. Protein sequence: CASSLEAASNQPQHF.

This clonotype was counted a few times. The V gene is TRBV14, the J gene TRBJ2-5; tentatively, D is TRBD2 (6 bases). The CDR3 runs 16 residues. Germline assignment: CDR1 SGHDN and CDR2 FVKESK. Trimming took off 5 bases at V and 2 bases at J, with 18 bases between the two ends. The CDR3 sequence: CASSFLPSVLQETQYF. The DNA for the CDR3 is TGTGCCAGCAGCTTCCTGCCTAGCGTATTACAAGAGACCCAGTACTTC.

This clonotype was detected many times. Written as DNA, the CDR3 is TGTGCCAGCAGCTTAGGAGGACTAGCCATCACAGATACGCAGTATTTT. Protein sequence: CASSLGGLAITDTQYF. The rearrangement joins TRBV7-2 to TRBJ2-3; 8 bases fit TRBD2. With 1 base clipped from V and 2 bases from J, the junction kept 5 bases outside the gene matches. Per germline, CDR1 SGHTA and CDR2 FQGNSA. The CDR3 consists of 16 residues. Full variable domain (remainder filled in from reference TRBV7-2 and TRBJ2-3): GAGVSQSPSNKVTEKGKDVELRCDPISGHTALYWYRQSLGQGLEFLIYFQGNSAPDKSGLPSDRFSAERTGGSVSTLTIQRTQQEDSAVYLCASSLGGLAITDTQYFGPGTRLTVL.

In this sample, this clonotype turned up many times. The rearrangement links TRBV7-2 to TRBJ2-5; TRBD1 matches at 7 bases. After removal of 7 bases from V and 5 bases from J, the junction contained 13 bases not matched to a gene. Germline CDR1 and CDR2: SGHTA and FQGNSA. The CDR3 is 15 residues long. The CDR3 DNA follows: TGTGCCAGCACCACAGGGGTTGGTGTTCTTGAGACCCAGTACTTC. Amino acids: CASTTGVGVLETQYF.

This clonotype came up a few times. The J gene is TRBJ2-1, the V gene TRBV20-1; 10 positions agree with TRBD2. There are 16 residues in the CDR3. Per the germline V gene, CDR1 is DFQATT and CDR2 is SNEGSKA (reference sequence). V lost 6 bases and J lost 0; bases outside the gene matches: 8. The CDR3 DNA follows: TGCAGTGCCCAAAGCGGGAGGGTGCCCTCCTACAATGAGCAGTTCTTC. Encoded protein: CSAQSGRVPSYNEQFF.

Notes on this clonotype: This sequence may be a read error, since a much larger clone differs from it by one base. Here the CDR3 reads CDSSSEAGTHTQYF. The CDR3 nucleotides are TGCGACAGCAGCTCCGAGGCAGGGACGCATACGCAGTATTTT. This chain joins TRBV5-1 and TRBJ2-3; either TRBD1 or TRBD2 may fit D (5 bases each). Germline CDR1 is SGHRS and CDR2 is YFSETQ. The CDR3 length is 14 residues.

This clonotype was picked up a small number of times. The genes are TRBV20-1 and TRBJ2-1; 7 nucleotides line up with TRBD2. Germline CDR1 DFQATT, CDR2 SNEGSKA (reference sequence). This CDR3 has 14 residues. V lost 0 bases to trimming and J lost 3 bases; unmatched junction nucleotides: 2. CDR3 region: CSARDSSGYNEQFF. Here the CDR3 DNA reads TGCAGTGCTAGAGATTCTAGCGGCTACAATGAGCAGTTCTTC.

This clonotype has more than one count but fewer than ten. This sequence joins TRBV7-3 and TRBJ2-7; 8 bases are a match to TRBD2. After removal of 2 bases from V and 4 bases from J, the junction contained 10 bases not matched to a gene. The CDR3 has 16 amino acids. Germline V CDR1 and CDR2: SGHTA, FQGTGA. The CDR3 spells CASSLHMAGGPYEQYF. DNA of the CDR3: TGTGCCAGCAGCTTACACATGGCGGGAGGCCCTTACGAGCAGTACTTC.

This clonotype was picked up many times. J is TRBJ1-4 and V is TRBV7-9; D call uncertain. Deletions cut 5 bases from V and 6 bases from J, with 16 bases between. Germline CDR1 SEHNR, CDR2 FQNEAQ (reference sequence). This CDR3 is 15 amino acids long. CDR3 in DNA: TGTGCCAGCAGCCCCGGTGTGTGGGTCTATGAAAAACTGTTTTTT. Translating gives CASSPGVWVYEKLFF.

The chain couples TRBV6-5 to TRBJ2-1; 13 positions match TRBD2. The CDR3 consists of 14 residues. Germline CDR1 MNHEY, CDR2 SVGAGI. V shed 7 bases and J 9 bases; nucleotides not matched to a gene: 6. The CDR3 region has the DNA TGTGCCAGCACTGGACTAGCGGGAGTTGGTGAGCAGTTCTTC. This codes for CASTGLAGVGEQFF.

The table lists this clonotype with a few counts. This chain connects TRBV20-1 to TRBJ2-7; 9 nucleotides agree with TRBD1. The CDR3 sequence is 16 residues long. The germline CDR1 and CDR2 sequences are DFQATT and SNEGSKA (reference sequence). The trim removed 3 bases at V and 3 bases at J, leaving 12 bases unmatched. CDR3 nucleotides: TGCAGTGCTAGGGACAGGGACAGGGTAATTAACTACGAGCAGTACTTC. This translates into CSARDRDRVINYEQYF.

This clonotype was recorded many times. The V and J genes are TRBV7-3 and TRBJ2-1, with 9 bases aligning to TRBD1. CDR3 length equals 14 residues. Germline assignment: CDR1 SGHTA and CDR2 FQGTGA. The junction had 5 bases not matched to a gene; V was cut back by 4 bases and J by 7 bases. The CDR3 here is CASSYGTGFNEQFF. As DNA, the CDR3 is TGTGCCAGCAGCTACGGGACAGGGTTTAATGAGCAGTTCTTC.

This clonotype has more than one count but fewer than ten. This chain uses TRBV19 with TRBJ2-1; D not resolved. Between the trimmed V and J ends, which lost 3 bases and 7 bases, there was a span of 16 bases. The CDR3 consists of 15 residues. CDR1 LNHDA and CDR2 SQIVND come from the germline V gene (reference sequence). This chain's CDR3 is CASSMSLLASNEQFF. The CDR3 region has the DNA TGTGCCAGTAGTATGAGCCTCCTGGCTTCAAATGAGCAGTTCTTC.

The V call is TRBV7-3, the J call TRBJ1-1, with unresolved D. V lost 2 bases to trimming and J lost 1 base, with 8 bases between them. This CDR3 has 14 residues. Per germline, CDR1 SGHTA and CDR2 FQGTGA. The CDR3 is CASSLDTANTEAFF. The CDR3 nucleotides read TGTGCCAGCAGCTTAGACACGGCGAACACTGAAGCTTTCTTT. Full variable domain (remainder filled in from reference TRBV7-3 and TRBJ1-1): GAGVSQTPSNKVTEKGKYVELRCDPISGHTALYWYRQSLGQGPEFLIYFQGTGAADDSGLPNDRFFAVRPEGSVSTLKIQRTERGDSAVYLCASSLDTANTEAFFGQGTRLTVV.

This rearrangement joins TRBV20-1 to TRBJ1-2; 7 nucleotides line up with TRBD1. V shed 6 bases, J shed 8 bases, and the junction held 12 bases outside the gene matches. Germline loops: CDR1 DFQATT, CDR2 SNEGSKA (reference sequence). The length of the CDR3 is 13 residues. The CDR3 is CSAPPDRTWGYTF. As DNA, the CDR3 is TGCAGTGCACCCCCGGACAGGACGTGGGGCTACACCTTC.